The T cell receptor beta chain described here comes from a study of blood T cell repertoires in COVID-19. As for the study in general: Whether acute or convalescent, the COVID-19 samples came from the United States, Italy and Spain. PBMCs, B-cell-depleted T cells, or T cells were the source of the cDNA or gDNA that made up the material.

Per the original data handling: Amplification of reference gene primers was used by the study to estimate nucleated cell counts. Measured with immunoSEQ multiplex PCR; TCRdb has only the in-frame clones, and not every one. The DNA was the basis for D and trimming; V, J and clone size are from that table. The data contain more than 45,000 clones, about 80% of them seen just once; the ten biggest clones take up around 22%. This clone came up a few times. Germline-derived CDR1 and CDR2 are SGHNT and YYREEE (reference sequence). This CDR3 comprises 13 residues. V lost 1 base, J lost 6 bases, and 10 bases lay in between.

The J gene is TRBJ1-2, the V gene TRBV5-4; tentatively, D is TRBD1 (5 bases). The sequence was obtained from a woman in her fifties or sixties with acute or convalescent COVID-19. Material for sequencing was peripheral blood. The chain's CDR3 is CASSLTSGNGYTF. The CDR3 DNA sequence: TGTGCCAGCAGCTTGACCTCAGGGAATGGCTACACCTTC.